This TCR beta chain was sequenced in a study of OX40 agonist ivuxolimab in advanced cancers. For context, the study as a whole: Ivuxolimab, which targeted the costimulatory receptor OX40 (CD134), was an agonistic, fully human IgG2 monoclonal antibody. Intravenous ivuxolimab was administered to patients every 2 weeks at six dose levels: 0.01, 0.1, 0.3, 1.5, 3 and 10 mg/kg. Of the approximately 53 patients in dose escalation, approximately 20 had hepatocellular carcinoma, some 15 had melanoma, 9 had renal cell carcinoma and 9 had head and neck cancer. A male proportion of about 79% and a mean age of approximately 62 years, ranging from about 23 to 90, were recorded for the dose-escalation cohort. Patients were allowed to have had prior anti-PD-1, anti-PD-L1 or anti-CTLA-4 therapy, and around 40% of the dose-escalation patients had previously received checkpoint inhibitors. Three dose-escalation patients achieved partial responses, one with hepatocellular carcinoma and two with cutaneous melanoma. Peripheral TCRbeta sequencing was intended to test whether TCR sequence diversity was altered and clonal T-cell expansion was caused by ivuxolimab. The paper covers the monotherapy dose-escalation part of the phase I ivuxolimab trial, which included N of about 56 patients.

Patients with autoimmune disease history or receiving systemic immunosuppression were excluded from the trial. In every dose cohort, peripheral blood was drawn for TCR sequencing at baseline, cycle 4 day 1, and cycle 7 day 1. Samples were obtained from an open-label, multicenter, first-in-human phase I dose-escalation trial of ivuxolimab. The trial enrolled adults with locally advanced or metastatic head and neck squamous cell, hepatocellular, melanoma or renal cell carcinoma. CD4+ and CD8+ T cells were sorted separately from peripheral blood before TCR sequencing. Regarding this clone: Its antigen is unknown. Base qualities are not provided; no much larger clone lies one nucleotide away.

General findings and caveats noted by the study authors: The antigen specificity of the peripheral T cells that underwent clonal expansion was not determined. At doses from 0.1 to 3.0 mg/kg, clonal expansion was seen in both CD4+ and CD8+ blood T cells between baseline and week 6. After ivuxolimab, CD8+ T cells had more expanded clones than CD4+ T cells on average. In the 0.1-3.0 mg/kg groups, partial responders had among the lowest normalized peripheral clonal expansion, particularly in CD8+ T cells. Low levels of normalized T-cell clonal expansion were also seen in some patients who did not respond.

To sequence the TCRbeta CDR3 region, genomic DNA was isolated from the sorted cells. TCRbeta CDR3 regions were sequenced using the immunoSEQ Assay. TCRdb limited this immuneACCESS table to in-frame rearrangements with V and J called. A share of clones is missing; checked studies link under half to unresolved V genes, and the rest is unexplained. For this sample there are tens of thousands of clones; 70% to 90% appear just once. 1.2% of the sample comes from the top ten. The specimen comprised CD4+ or CD8+ T cells sorted from blood, sampled in a trial of the OX40 agonist ivuxolimab. This clonotype was obtained from an adult with an advanced solid tumor such as melanoma, head and neck, liver or kidney cancer.

The CDR3 protein is CASARAGETEAFF. The nucleotide sequence is given as TGTGCCAGCGCCCGGGCAGGGGAGACTGAAGCTTTCTTT. The chain links TRBV6-5 with TRBJ1-1, with TRBD1 as a weak D call on 6 bases. According to the germline V gene, CDR1 reads MNHEY and CDR2 reads SVGAGI. Cut back by 8 bases and 5 bases, the V and J ends lie 15 bases apart. The CDR3 goes from the cysteine to the phenylalanine over 13 residues. The DNA shown is the 39-base CDR3, in frame from base 1.